This section outlines one T cell receptor beta chain sequence together with its context. This CDR3 has 14 amino acids. V lost 3 bases to trimming and J lost 1 base, with 10 bases between them. Germline lookup yields CDR1 ENHRY and CDR2 SYGVKD. The data belong to a study of blood T cell repertoires in COVID-19. Study as a whole: COVID-19 samples collected from the United States, Italy and Spain covered acute and convalescent phases.

Clones were read by immunoSEQ multiplex PCR, and TCRdb kept only the in-frame ones, dropping some. The repertoire consists of about 37,000 clones, with 80% occurring once and the leading ten covering over 13%. The source is a woman aged 65 to 85 with acute or convalescent COVID-19. The J gene is TRBJ2-7, the V gene TRBV10-3; D may be TRBD2 (6 bases). The source material was peripheral blood. CDR3 nucleotide sequence: TGTGCCATCAGTGACCCCGGGAGTTCCTACGAGCAGTACTTC. This encodes CAISDPGSSYEQYF.